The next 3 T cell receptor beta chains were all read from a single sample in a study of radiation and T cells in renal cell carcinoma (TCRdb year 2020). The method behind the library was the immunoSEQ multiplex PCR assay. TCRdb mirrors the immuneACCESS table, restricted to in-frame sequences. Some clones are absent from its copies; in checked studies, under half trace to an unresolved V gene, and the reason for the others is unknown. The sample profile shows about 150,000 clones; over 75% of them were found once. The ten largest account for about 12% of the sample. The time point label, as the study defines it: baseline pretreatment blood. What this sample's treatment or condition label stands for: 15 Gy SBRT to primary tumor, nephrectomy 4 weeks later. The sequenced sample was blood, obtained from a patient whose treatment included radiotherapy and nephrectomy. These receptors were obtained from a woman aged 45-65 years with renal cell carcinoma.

DNA for the CDR3: TGTGCCATCAGTACGGGGGGCCTAGACGGGGAGCTGTTTTTT. Translation: CAISTGGLDGELFF. J is TRBJ2-2 and V is TRBV10-3; D is perhaps TRBD2 (7 bases). The V end lost 5 bases, the J end lost 7 bases, and 14 bases lay between the germline ends. Germline CDR1 is ENHRY and CDR2 is SYGVKD. The CDR3 loop spans 14 amino acids.

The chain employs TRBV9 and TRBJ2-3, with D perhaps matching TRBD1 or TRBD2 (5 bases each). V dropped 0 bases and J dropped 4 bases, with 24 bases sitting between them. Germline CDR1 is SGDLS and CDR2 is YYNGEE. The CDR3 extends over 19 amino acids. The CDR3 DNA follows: TGTGCCAGCAGCGTAGAGGCCGGGACCCCCCTCAGAGGCCCAGATACGCAGTATTTT. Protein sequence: CASSVEAGTPLRGPDTQYF.

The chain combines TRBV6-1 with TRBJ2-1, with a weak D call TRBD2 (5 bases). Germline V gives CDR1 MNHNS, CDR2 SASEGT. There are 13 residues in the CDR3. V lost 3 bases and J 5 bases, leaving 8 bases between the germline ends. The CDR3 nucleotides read TGTGCCAGCAGTGAGCCAGCGGACAATGAGCAGTTCTTC. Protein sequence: CASSEPADNEQFF.